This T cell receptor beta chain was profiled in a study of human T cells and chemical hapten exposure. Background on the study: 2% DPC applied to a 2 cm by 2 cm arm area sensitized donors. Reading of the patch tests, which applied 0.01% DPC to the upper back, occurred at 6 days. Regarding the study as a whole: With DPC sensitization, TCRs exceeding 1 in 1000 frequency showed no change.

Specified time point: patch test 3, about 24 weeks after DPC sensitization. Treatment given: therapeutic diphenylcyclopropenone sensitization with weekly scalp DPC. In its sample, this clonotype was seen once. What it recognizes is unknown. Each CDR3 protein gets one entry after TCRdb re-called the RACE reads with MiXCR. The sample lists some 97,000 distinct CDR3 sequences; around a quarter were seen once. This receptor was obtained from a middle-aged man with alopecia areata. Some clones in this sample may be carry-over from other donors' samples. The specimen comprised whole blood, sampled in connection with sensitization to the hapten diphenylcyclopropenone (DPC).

The CDR3 DNA reads TGTGCCAGCAGGCGGACAGCAATTCAAGAGACCCAGTACTTC. This encodes CASRRTAIQETQYF. This rearrangement joins TRBV12-3 or TRBV12-4 to TRBJ2-5, with D perhaps matching TRBD1 (6 bases). This CDR3 has 14 residues. V lost 6 bases and J 2 bases, leaving 13 bases between the germline ends.